This T cell receptor (beta chain) was retrieved from a study of blood T cell repertoires in COVID-19. Overall study context: The United States, Italy and Spain supplied acute and convalescent COVID-19 samples.

The study recruited people aged roughly 18 to 100 years across approximately 24 US areas. Some clones are missing from TCRdb's copy, which holds only in-frame ones; the method was immunoSEQ multiplex PCR. The sample includes about 270,000 clones, 88% seen only once; the top ten take around 1%. Sequencing was carried out using PBMCs or T cells enriched from blood (not recorded which). The clonotype was recovered from a woman aged 30 to 39 who had recovered from COVID-19.

The CDR3: CASSSPTGNEKLFF. CDR3 sequence (DNA): TGCGCCAGCAGCTCCCCGACGGGAAATGAAAAACTGTTTTTT. The chain recombines TRBV5-1 with TRBJ1-4, with unresolved D. Germline lookup yields CDR1 SGHRS and CDR2 YFSETQ. The V and J ends lost 3 bases and 5 bases respectively, with 11 bases between them. CDR3 length: 14 residues. The whole variable domain, filled in from reference TRBV5-1 and TRBJ1-4, reads KAGVTQTPRYLIKTRGQQVTLSCSPISGHRSVSWYQQTPGQGLQFLFEYFSETQRNKGNFPGRFSGRQFSNSRSEMNVSTLELGDSALYLCASSSPTGNEKLFFGSGTQLSVL.